Following are 10 T cell receptor beta chains from one sample sequenced in a study of somatic mutations in cytotoxic T cells in rheumatoid arthritis. TCRdb keeps only in-frame clones here, not all; method: immunoSEQ multiplex PCR. The sample holds under 20,000 clones, about 70% seen once. The sequenced material came from CD8+ T cells sorted from blood. The receptor set was obtained from an adult with rheumatoid arthritis.

This clone has just a few counts. The V call is TRBV7-9, the J call TRBJ2-7; 7 positions agree with TRBD2. Germline values: CDR1 SEHNR, CDR2 FQNEAQ (reference sequence). V gave up 8 bases and J gave up 3 bases; unmatched junction bases: 7. The CDR3 spans 13 residues. The CDR3, as DNA: TGTGCCAGCGGGGGGAGCGGGGACTACGAGCAGTACTTC. It codes for CASGGSGDYEQYF.

The chain is built from TRBV5-1 and TRBJ2-2; 8 bases line up with TRBD2. This CDR3 is built from 16 residues. Germline CDR1 reads SGHRS; CDR2 reads YFSETQ. With 0 bases clipped from V and 3 bases from J, the junction kept 4 bases outside the gene matches. The CDR3 spells CASSLGSGGDTGELFF. CDR3 sequence (DNA): TGCGCCAGCAGCTTGGGGAGCGGGGGCGACACCGGGGAGCTGTTTTTT.

The gene calls are TRBV7-3 and TRBJ1-6, with D uncertain. CDR1 is SGHTA, CDR2 FQGTGA, per germline. Trimming pared 2 bases from V and 8 bases from J, leaving 7 bases between. The CDR3 is 13 residues long. CDR3 in DNA: TGTGCCAGCAGCTTAGATTTCGATTCACCCCTCCACTTT. This gives the protein CASSLDFDSPLHF. The variable domain in full, completed from reference TRBV7-3 and TRBJ1-6, reads GAGVSQTPSNKVTEKGKYVELRCDPISGHTALYWYRQSLGQGPEFLIYFQGTGAADDSGLPNDRFFAVRPEGSVSTLKIQRTERGDSAVYLCASSLDFDSPLHFGNGTRLTVT.

This clone was seen a handful of times. The chain employs TRBV29-1 and TRBJ1-2, with TRBD1 as a possible D gene (5 bases). V shed 2 bases and J shed 8 bases, with 12 bases lying between them. The V gene's germline CDR1 is SQVTM and CDR2 ANQGSEA. The CDR3 loop spans 12 amino acids. The CDR3 nucleotides are TGCAGCGTTGAATGGGGGGAGGGGGGCTACACCTTC. It translates to CSVEWGEGGYTF.

In its sample, this clone was seen a few times. The rearrangement joins TRBV7-3 to TRBJ1-3; D remains unclear. The CDR3 sequence is 16 residues long. The V end lost 2 bases, the J end lost 2 bases, and 13 bases lay between the germline ends. Germline values: CDR1 SGHTA, CDR2 FQGTGA. The CDR3 nucleotides are TGTGCCAGCAGCTTAGGACCTGAAGGGCCTGGAAACACCATATATTTT. Residues: CASSLGPEGPGNTIYF.

The chain employs TRBV5-8 and TRBJ1-1, with D possibly matching TRBD1 (5 bases). With 4 bases removed from V and 8 bases from J, the gap between germline ends came to 12 bases. This CDR3 spans 12 amino acids. Germline V gives CDR1 SGHTS, CDR2 YDEGEE. The CDR3 DNA follows: TGTGCCAGCAGCACTGGGACCGCGGAAGCTTTCTTT. Its protein product is CASSTGTAEAFF.

In its sample, this clone was seen once. The chain is built from TRBV5-1 and TRBJ1-2; D ambiguous. The V gene's germline CDR1 is SGHRS and CDR2 YFSETQ. The CDR3 covers 13 residues. V lost 0 bases to trimming and J lost 3 bases, with 6 bases between them. CDR3 nucleotide sequence: TGCGCCAGCAGCTTGGTCGGGGACTATGGCTACACCTTC. It codes for CASSLVGDYGYTF.

The V gene is TRBV5-6, the J gene TRBJ2-2, with D hard to call. Germline V lookup: CDR1 SGHDT, CDR2 YYEEEE. The CDR3 has 15 residues. V lost 6 bases to trimming and J lost 0 bases, with 12 bases between them. CDR3 loop: CASILGMANTGELFF. The CDR3 region has the DNA TGTGCCAGCATCCTGGGAATGGCGAACACCGGGGAGCTGTTTTTT. The full variable domain, in which reference TRBV5-6 and TRBJ2-2 provide the parts outside the CDR3, is DAGVTQSPTHLIKTRGQQVTLRCSPKSGHDTVSWYQQALGQGPQFIFQYYEEEERQRGNFPDRFSGHQFPNYSSELNVNALLLGDSALYLCASILGMANTGELFFGEGSRLTVL.

About this clone: The same CDR3 also results from other DNA sequences found in this sample. The V gene is TRBV29-1, the J gene TRBJ2-7, with D possibly being TRBD1 (6 bases). Germline lookup yields CDR1 SQVTM and CDR2 ANQGSEA. The CDR3 runs 15 residues. Trimming took off 1 base at V and 2 bases at J, with 15 bases between the two ends. For the CDR3, the DNA is TGCAGCGTTGAAGTCCACAGGGTGGGGGCCTACGAGCAGTACTTC. This gives the protein CSVEVHRVGAYEQYF.

This chain joins TRBV27 and TRBJ1-1, with 10 bases fitting TRBD1. J lost 3 bases, V lost 1 base, and 8 bases had no gene match. The CDR3 is made up of 17 amino acids. Germline V CDR1 and CDR2: MNHEY, SMNVEV (reference sequence). The CDR3 nucleotides read TGTGCCAGCAGTTTATTCCCCGGGACAGGGGTTGACACTGAAGCTTTCTTT. Encoded protein: CASSLFPGTGVDTEAFF.